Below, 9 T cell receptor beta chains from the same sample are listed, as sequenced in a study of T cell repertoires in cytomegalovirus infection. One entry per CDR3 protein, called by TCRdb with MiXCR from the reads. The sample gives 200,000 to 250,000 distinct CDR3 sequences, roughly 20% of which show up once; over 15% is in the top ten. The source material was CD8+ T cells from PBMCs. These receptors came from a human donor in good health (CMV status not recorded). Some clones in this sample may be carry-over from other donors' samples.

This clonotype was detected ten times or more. CDR3 protein: CASSQDWESGNEQFF. In DNA, the CDR3 is TGTGCCAGCAGCCAAGATTGGGAATCGGGCAATGAGCAGTTCTTC. This sequence joins TRBV14 and TRBJ2-1; D is undetermined. The germline V gene encodes CDR1 SGHDN and CDR2 FVKESK. V lost 0 bases and J 6 bases, leaving 12 bases between the germline ends. The CDR3 runs to 15 residues. Variable domain in full (rest from reference TRBV14 and TRBJ2-1): EAGVTQFPSHSVIEKGQTVTLRCDPISGHDNLYWYRRVMGKEIKFLLHFVKESKQDESGMPNNRFLAERTGGTYSTLKVQPAELEDSGVYFCASSQDWESGNEQFFGPGTRLTVL.

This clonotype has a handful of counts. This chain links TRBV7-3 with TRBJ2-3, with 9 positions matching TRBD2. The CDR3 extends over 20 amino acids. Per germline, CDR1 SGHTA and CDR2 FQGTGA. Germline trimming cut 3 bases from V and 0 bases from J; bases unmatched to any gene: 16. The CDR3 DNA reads TGTGCCAGCAGCTTTCCGTACCCTAGCGGGGCTGCTCTGAGCACAGATACGCAGTATTTT. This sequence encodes CASSFPYPSGAALSTDTQYF.

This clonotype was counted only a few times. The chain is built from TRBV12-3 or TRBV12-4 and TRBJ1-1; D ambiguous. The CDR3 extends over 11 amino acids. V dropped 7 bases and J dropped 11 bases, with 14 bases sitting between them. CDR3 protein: CASNSDKLAFF. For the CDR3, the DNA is TGTGCCAGCAATTCGGATAAGTTGGCTTTCTTT.

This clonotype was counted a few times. The CDR3 loop reads CASSLSAGSVTEAFF. The CDR3, as DNA: TGTGCCAGCAGTTTATCTGCAGGGTCGGTCACTGAAGCTTTCTTT. The J gene is TRBJ1-1, the V gene TRBV12-3 or TRBV12-4; the D gene is possibly TRBD1 (5 bases). The ends were cut back, 2 bases at V and 4 bases at J, with 14 bases in the middle. The CDR3 contains 15 residues.

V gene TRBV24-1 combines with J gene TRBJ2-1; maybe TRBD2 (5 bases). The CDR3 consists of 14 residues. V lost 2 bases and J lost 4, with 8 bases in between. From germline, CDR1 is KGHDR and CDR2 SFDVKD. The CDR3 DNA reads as TGTGCCACCAGTGATTCCGGGAATTACAATGAGCAGTTCTTC. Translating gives CATSDSGNYNEQFF.

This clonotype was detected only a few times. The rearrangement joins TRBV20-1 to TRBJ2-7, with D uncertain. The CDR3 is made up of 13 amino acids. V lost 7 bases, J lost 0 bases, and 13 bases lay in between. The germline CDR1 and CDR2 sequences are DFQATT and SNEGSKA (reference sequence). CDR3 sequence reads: CSVPTGRSYEQYF. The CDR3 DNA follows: TGCAGTGTCCCGACTGGACGCTCCTACGAGCAGTACTTC.

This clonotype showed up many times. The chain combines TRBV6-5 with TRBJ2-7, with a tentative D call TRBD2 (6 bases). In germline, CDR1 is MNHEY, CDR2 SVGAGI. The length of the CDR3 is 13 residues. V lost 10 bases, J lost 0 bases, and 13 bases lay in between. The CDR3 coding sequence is TGTGCCACCGCTCCGGGGGACTCCTACGAGCAGTACTTC. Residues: CATAPGDSYEQYF.

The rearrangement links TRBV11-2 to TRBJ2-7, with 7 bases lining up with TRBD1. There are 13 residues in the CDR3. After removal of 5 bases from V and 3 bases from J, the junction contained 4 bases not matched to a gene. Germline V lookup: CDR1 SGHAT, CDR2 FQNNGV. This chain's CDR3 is CASSTGTDYEQYF. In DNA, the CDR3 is TGTGCCAGCAGCACCGGGACAGACTACGAGCAGTACTTC.

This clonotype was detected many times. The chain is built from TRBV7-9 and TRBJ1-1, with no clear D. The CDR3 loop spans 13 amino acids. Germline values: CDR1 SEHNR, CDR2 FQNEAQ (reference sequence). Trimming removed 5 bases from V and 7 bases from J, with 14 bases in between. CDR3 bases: TGTGCCAGCAGCCCCCCGTCTAGGATTGAAGCTTTCTTT. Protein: CASSPPSRIEAFF.